Sequencing of this T cell receptor beta chain was carried out in a study of blood T cell repertoires in COVID-19. Clones were sequenced by immunoSEQ multiplex PCR, and TCRdb holds only the in-frame ones, with some missing. The data show about 170,000 clones, with roughly 85% seen just once and 15% to 20% held by the top ten. Each participant's cohort was designated according to participant-reported clinical history. This clone was found a few times. This CDR3 comprises 15 residues. Germline assignment: CDR1 MNHEY and CDR2 SVGEGT. V lost 5 bases, J lost 0 bases, and 11 bases lay in between. The source material was PBMCs or T cells enriched from blood (not recorded which). This chain connects TRBV6-2 or TRBV6-3 to TRBJ2-1, with a possible D match to TRBD2 (5 bases). The receptor comes from a woman in her sixties or seventies in a cohort exposed to, infected with or recovered from COVID-19 (not recorded which). This CDR3 is CASSDRESSYNEQFF. The DNA for the CDR3 is TGTGCCAGCAGTGATAGGGAGTCCTCCTACAATGAGCAGTTCTTC.